Shown below are 24 T cell receptor beta chains from a single sample sequenced in a study of metastatic and nonmetastatic thyroid tumors. Each patient went into thyroid surgery without having received any treatment. TCRdb reanalyzed the PCR reads with MiXCR. The sample holds about 4,300 clones; 30% to 45% are singletons and the top ten take less than 25%. Sequenced: tumor tissue. The receptors originated from a male donor with papillary thyroid cancer or a benign thyroid nodule (not recorded which). Some clones in this sample may be carry-over from other donors' samples.

The table lists this clone with a few counts. The chain uses TRBV28 and TRBJ2-3, with a weak D call TRBD1 (6 bases). The germline gives CDR1 MDHEN, CDR2 SYDVKM. The CDR3 sequence is 17 residues long. V was clipped by 3 bases and J by 0 bases, with 16 bases between them. CDR3 sequence reads: CASSLTSGTPSTDTQYF. CDR3 DNA sequence: TGTGCCAGCAGTTTGACCTCCGGGACACCTAGCACAGATACGCAGTATTTT.

This chain links TRBV7-6 with TRBJ2-2; D uncertain. V lost 4 bases and J lost 4, with 7 bases in between. The CDR3 spans 13 residues. Germline values: CDR1 SGHVS, CDR2 FNYEAQ. The CDR3, as DNA: TGTGCCAGCAGCTCCTATTTCACCGGGGAGCTGTTTTTT. Translated, it gives CASSSYFTGELFF. Full variable domain (missing parts from reference TRBV7-6 and TRBJ2-2): GAGVSQSPRYKVTKRGQDVALRCDPISGHVSLYWYRQALGQGPEFLTYFNYEAQQDKSGLPNDRFSAERPEGSISTLTIQRTEQRDSAMYRCASSSYFTGELFFGEGSRLTVL.

The CDR3: CAISESGWQASYEQYF. CDR3 DNA: TGTGCCATCAGTGAGTCGGGTTGGCAGGCCTCCTACGAGCAGTACTTC. J is TRBJ2-7 and V is TRBV10-3; no firm D call. Trimming took off 0 bases at V and 0 bases at J, with 12 bases between the two ends. This CDR3 has 16 amino acids. Germline V gene lookup returns CDR1 ENHRY and CDR2 SYGVKD.

This clone was found once. The gene calls are TRBV7-2 and TRBJ2-3; D not certain. Trimming shortened V by 1 base and J by 2 bases, and 7 bases separated the two germline ends. The germline V gene encodes CDR1 SGHTA and CDR2 FQGNSA. The CDR3 has 14 residues. The chain's CDR3 is CASSLGVNTDTQYF. CDR3 DNA sequence: TGTGCCAGCAGCTTAGGGGTTAACACAGATACGCAGTATTTT.

V gene TRBV11-2 combines with J gene TRBJ2-1; tentatively, D is TRBD1 (6 bases). Germline V gene data show CDR1 as SGHAT and CDR2 as FQNNGV. V was shortened by 5 bases and J by 8 bases, with 16 bases between the two germline ends. The CDR3 sequence is 14 residues long. The CDR3 DNA is TGTGCCAGCAGCCCGAGTTGGGGGCTCGATGAGCAGTTCTTC. It yields the protein CASSPSWGLDEQFF.

The sample holds a few counts of this clone. The chain couples TRBV11-2 to TRBJ2-1, with TRBD2 identical over 8 bases. The germline V gene has CDR1 SGHAT and CDR2 FQNNGV. Trimming removed 7 bases from V and 0 bases from J; junction bases left unmatched: 5. This CDR3 spans 15 amino acids. The CDR3 region has the DNA TGTGCCAGCAATCCGAGCGGGAGCTCCTACAATGAGCAGTTCTTC. Translating gives CASNPSGSSYNEQFF.

This clone was recorded a few times. The chain recombines TRBV19 with TRBJ2-5; 7 nucleotides line up with TRBD2. The CDR3 totals 12 residues. Trimming removed 9 bases from V and 6 bases from J; junction bases left unmatched: 7. Germline V CDR1 and CDR2: LNHDA, SQIVND (reference sequence). The CDR3 DNA reads TGTGCCAGACCATCGCGGGGGAAGACCCAGTACTTC. Amino acid sequence: CARPSRGKTQYF.

The J gene is TRBJ2-7, the V gene TRBV10-1, with TRBD1 identical over 9 bases. CDR3 length: 13 amino acids. Trimming removed 6 bases from V and 5 bases from J; junction bases left unmatched: 5. Germline V lookup: CDR1 WNHNN, CDR2 SYGVQD (reference sequence). This chain's CDR3 is CASSRDRADEQYF. The CDR3, as DNA: TGCGCCAGCAGCCGGGACAGGGCCGACGAGCAGTACTTC.

J is TRBJ1-2 and V is TRBV4-1, with D possibly being TRBD1 (6 bases). The CDR3 covers 14 residues. Germline CDR1 MGHRA, CDR2 YSYEKL. The ends were cut back, 5 bases at V and 0 bases at J, with 10 bases in the middle. The CDR3 region is CASSNRDTNYGYTF. The CDR3 coding sequence is TGCGCCAGCAGCAACCGGGACACTAACTATGGCTACACCTTC.

The chain carries TRBV4-2 and TRBJ2-1; D is undetermined. Trimming shortened V by 0 bases and J by 9 bases, and 9 bases separated the two germline ends. The CDR3 covers 13 residues. Germline lookup yields CDR1 LGHNA and CDR2 YNFKEQ. The CDR3 DNA follows: TGTGCCAGCAGCCAAGAGGGCGCCAGTGAGCAGTTCTTC. Protein product: CASSQEGASEQFF.

The genes are TRBV6-5 and TRBJ1-1; weak D call: TRBD1 (5 bases). The germline V gene has CDR1 MNHEY and CDR2 SVGAGI. Trimming cost V 3 bases and J 1 base, with 9 bases left between them. The CDR3 is 14 residues long. The CDR3 DNA reads TGTGCCAGCAGTTATGGGGGGTCGAACACTGAAGCTTTCTTT. Its protein product is CASSYGGSNTEAFF.

This clone has only a few counts. The V call is TRBV6-1, the J call TRBJ2-7, with a weak D call TRBD2 (6 bases). Trimming removed 6 bases from V and 4 bases from J, with 13 bases in between. The CDR3 consists of 13 residues. Germline assignment: CDR1 MNHNS and CDR2 SASEGT. The CDR3, as DNA: TGTGCCAGCAGGTCGCTCGGGGGTTACGAGCAGTACTTC. Translated: CASRSLGGYEQYF.

V gene TRBV11-2 combines with J gene TRBJ2-3, with 7 bases lining up with TRBD2. Germline CDR1 reads SGHAT; CDR2 reads FQNNGV. The CDR3 runs to 15 residues. The J segment lost 1 base and the V segment lost 0 bases, leaving 1 base of the junction unmatched. The CDR3 sequence: CASSLDAGGTDTQYF. The DNA of the CDR3 is TGTGCCAGCAGCTTAGACGCGGGAGGCACAGATACGCAGTATTTT.

This sequence joins TRBV27 and TRBJ2-7, with TRBD1 matching over 7 bases. CDR1 is MNHEY, CDR2 SMNVEV, per germline (reference sequence). V trimming: 4 bases; J trimming: 3 bases; junction bases outside the gene matches: 3. There are 13 residues in the CDR3. The CDR3 DNA follows: TGTGCCAGCAGTTCCCCAGGGGGCTACGAGCAGTACTTC. Translating gives CASSSPGGYEQYF.

This chain links TRBV30 with TRBJ1-2; 8 bases are a match to TRBD1. Germline V gene data show CDR1 as GTSNPN and CDR2 as SVGIG (reference sequence). There are 15 residues in the CDR3. After removal of 4 bases from V and 5 bases from J, the junction contained 12 bases not matched to a gene. CDR3 in amino acids: CAWNGGRGRRYGYTF. The CDR3 nucleotides are TGTGCCTGGAATGGCGGCAGGGGGCGCCGATATGGCTACACCTTC.

The gene calls are TRBV6-1 and TRBJ2-7; D is unclear. V was cut by 6 bases and J by 10 bases, with 13 bases left in between. CDR3 length: 11 residues. Germline V gives CDR1 MNHNS, CDR2 SASEGT. The CDR3 is CASSLVGAQYF. As DNA, the CDR3 is TGTGCCAGCAGCCTAGTCGGAGCACAGTACTTC.

This chain links TRBV6-1 with TRBJ1-3, with D maybe TRBD1 (5 bases). The CDR3 covers 17 residues. Trimming pared 5 bases from V and 1 base from J, leaving 18 bases between. The V gene's germline CDR1 is MNHNS and CDR2 SASEGT. CDR3 DNA sequence: TGTGCCAGCAGTAAGGTTACAGGTTCGACTTCTGGAAACACCATATATTTT. Protein product: CASSKVTGSTSGNTIYF.

This clone came up a few times. This CDR3 reads CASRATGEGNIQYF. Here the CDR3 DNA reads TGTGCCAGCAGGGCTACAGGGGAGGGAAACATTCAGTACTTC. V gene TRBV28 combines with J gene TRBJ2-4; D possibly uses TRBD1 or TRBD2 (7 bases each). This CDR3 region has 14 residues. V dropped 6 bases and J dropped 6 bases, with 15 bases sitting between them. The V gene's germline CDR1 is MDHEN and CDR2 SYDVKM.

This clone was detected only a few times. V gene TRBV28 combines with J gene TRBJ2-3; TRBD2 might be the D (6 bases). Per the germline V gene, CDR1 is MDHEN and CDR2 is SYDVKM. CDR3 length equals 14 residues. Trimming left V 7 bases short and J 8 bases short, with 19 bases between. The CDR3 DNA reads TGTGCCAGCACCACAGGAGGGAGTAAGATTACGCAGTATTTT. Translating gives CASTTGGSKITQYF.

This CDR3 is CASSLTNRLNSPLHF. CDR3 coding DNA: TGCGCCAGCAGCTTGACTAACAGGTTAAATTCACCCCTCCACTTT. This chain connects TRBV5-1 to TRBJ1-6; D might be TRBD1 (5 bases). Trimming shortened V by 1 base and J by 7 bases, and 12 bases separated the two germline ends. This CDR3 spans 15 amino acids. Germline V gene lookup returns CDR1 SGHRS and CDR2 YFSETQ.

This clone has only a few counts. The V gene is TRBV28, the J gene TRBJ1-2; D remains ambiguous. This CDR3 is 14 amino acids long. Deletions cut 5 bases from V and 8 bases from J, with 18 bases between. Germline V gene sequence: CDR1 MDHEN, CDR2 SYDVKM. DNA of the CDR3: TGTGCCAGCAGTATACTACCGGGAACCAAAGGCTACACCTTC. Its translation: CASSILPGTKGYTF.

The chain has TRBV11-3 and TRBJ2-3; D is undetermined. The V end lost 0 bases, the J end lost 0 bases, and 7 bases lay between the germline ends. This CDR3 spans 15 amino acids. From germline, CDR1 is SGHNT and CDR2 YENEEA. CDR3 DNA sequence: TGTGCCAGCAGCTTAGAGGGCAGGAGCACAGATACGCAGTATTTT. This gives the protein CASSLEGRSTDTQYF.

V usage is TRBV27 and J usage is TRBJ2-7, with 8 bases matching TRBD2. J gave up 7 bases and V 8 bases, and 10 bases lay outside the gene matches. Germline V gene lookup returns CDR1 MNHEY and CDR2 SMNVEV (reference sequence). The CDR3 is 13 residues long. The CDR3 sequence is CASYTAREGEQYF. The DNA of the CDR3 is TGTGCCAGCTACACGGCACGGGAGGGGGAGCAGTACTTC.

This clone was detected a few times. The chain links TRBV6-1 to TRBJ2-1; TRBD2 agrees at 7 bases. J gave up 0 bases and V 8 bases, and 1 base lay outside the gene matches. Germline CDR1 is MNHNS and CDR2 is SASEGT. This CDR3 comprises 13 residues. CDR3: CASGRDSYNEQFF. The CDR3 DNA reads TGTGCCAGCGGGAGGGACTCCTACAATGAGCAGTTCTTC.